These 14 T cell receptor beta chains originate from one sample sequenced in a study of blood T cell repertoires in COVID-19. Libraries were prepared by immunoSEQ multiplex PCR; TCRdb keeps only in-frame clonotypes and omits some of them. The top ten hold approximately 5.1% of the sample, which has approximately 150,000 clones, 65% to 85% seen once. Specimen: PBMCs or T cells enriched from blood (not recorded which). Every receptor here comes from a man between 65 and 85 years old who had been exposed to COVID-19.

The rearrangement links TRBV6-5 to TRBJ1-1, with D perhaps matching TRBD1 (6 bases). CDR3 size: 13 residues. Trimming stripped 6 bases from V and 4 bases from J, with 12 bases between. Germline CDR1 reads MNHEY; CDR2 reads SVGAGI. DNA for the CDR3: TGTGCCAGCAGGCCCGACAGGATCACTGAAGCTTTCTTT. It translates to CASRPDRITEAFF.

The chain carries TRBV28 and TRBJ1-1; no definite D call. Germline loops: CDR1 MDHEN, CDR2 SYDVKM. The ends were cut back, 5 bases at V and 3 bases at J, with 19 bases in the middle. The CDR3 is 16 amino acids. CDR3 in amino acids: CASSPSAGPGDTEAFF. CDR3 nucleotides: TGTGCCAGCAGTCCCTCTGCCGGGCCCGGGGACACTGAAGCTTTCTTT.

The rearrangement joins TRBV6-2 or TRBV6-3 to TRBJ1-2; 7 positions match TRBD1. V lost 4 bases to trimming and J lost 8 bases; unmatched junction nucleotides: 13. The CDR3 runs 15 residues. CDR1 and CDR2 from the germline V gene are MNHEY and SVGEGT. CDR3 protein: CASSSRDRRTGGYTF. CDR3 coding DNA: TGTGCCAGCAGTTCTCGGGACAGACGTACCGGGGGCTACACCTTC.

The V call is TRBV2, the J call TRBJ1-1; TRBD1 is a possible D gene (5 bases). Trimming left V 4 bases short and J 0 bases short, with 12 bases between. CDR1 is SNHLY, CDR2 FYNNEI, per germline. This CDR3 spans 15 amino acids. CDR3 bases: TGTGCCAGCAGTGTGGGGCCAACCCTGAACACTGAAGCTTTCTTT. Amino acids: CASSVGPTLNTEAFF.

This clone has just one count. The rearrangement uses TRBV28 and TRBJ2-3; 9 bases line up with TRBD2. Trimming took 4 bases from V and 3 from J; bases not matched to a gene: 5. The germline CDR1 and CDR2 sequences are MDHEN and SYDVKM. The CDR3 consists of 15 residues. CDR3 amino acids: CASSSPGLATDTQYF. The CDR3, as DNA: TGTGCCAGCAGTTCCCCCGGACTAGCGACAGATACGCAGTATTTT.

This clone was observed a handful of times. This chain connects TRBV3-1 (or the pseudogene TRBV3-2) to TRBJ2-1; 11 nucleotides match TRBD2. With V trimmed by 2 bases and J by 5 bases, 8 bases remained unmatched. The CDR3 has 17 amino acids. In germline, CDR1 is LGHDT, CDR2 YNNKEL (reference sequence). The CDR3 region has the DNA TGTGCCAGCAGCCAAACCCTCGGGACTAGCGGTAACAATGAGCAGTTCTTC. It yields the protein CASSQTLGTSGNNEQFF.

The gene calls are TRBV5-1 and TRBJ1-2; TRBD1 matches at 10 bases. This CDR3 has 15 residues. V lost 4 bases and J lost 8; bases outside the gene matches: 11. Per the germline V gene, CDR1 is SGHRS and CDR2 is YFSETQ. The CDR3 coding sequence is TGCGCCAGCAGCCAACACGGGACAGGGGAAGAAGGCTACACCTTC. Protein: CASSQHGTGEEGYTF.

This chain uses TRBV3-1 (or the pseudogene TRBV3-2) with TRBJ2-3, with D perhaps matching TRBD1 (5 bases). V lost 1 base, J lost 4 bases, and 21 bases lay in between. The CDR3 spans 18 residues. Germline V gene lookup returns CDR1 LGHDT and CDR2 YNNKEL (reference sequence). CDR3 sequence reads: CASSQVQGQGIGSDTQYF. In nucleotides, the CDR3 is TGTGCCAGCAGCCAAGTTCAGGGCCAGGGCATAGGGTCAGATACGCAGTATTTT.

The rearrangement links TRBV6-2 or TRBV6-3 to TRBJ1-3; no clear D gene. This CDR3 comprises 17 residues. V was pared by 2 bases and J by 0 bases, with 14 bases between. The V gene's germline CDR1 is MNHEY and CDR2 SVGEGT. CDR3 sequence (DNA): TGTGCCAGCAGTTACCGAGGGCAGGCCTTCTCTGGAAACACCATATATTTT. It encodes CASSYRGQAFSGNTIYF.

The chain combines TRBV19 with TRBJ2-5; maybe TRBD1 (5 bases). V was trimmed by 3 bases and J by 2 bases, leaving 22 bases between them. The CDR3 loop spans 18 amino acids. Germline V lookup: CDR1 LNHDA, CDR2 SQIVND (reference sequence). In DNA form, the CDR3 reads TGTGCCAGTAGTATGTCCTCAGGGCAACCGAGCCTTCAAGAGACCCAGTACTTC. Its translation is CASSMSSGQPSLQETQYF.

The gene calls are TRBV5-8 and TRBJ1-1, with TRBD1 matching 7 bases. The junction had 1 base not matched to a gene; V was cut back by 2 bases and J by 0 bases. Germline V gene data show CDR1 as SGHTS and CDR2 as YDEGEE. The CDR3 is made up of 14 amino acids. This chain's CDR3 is CASSFGQVNTEAFF. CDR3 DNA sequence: TGTGCCAGCAGCTTCGGACAGGTGAACACTGAAGCTTTCTTT.

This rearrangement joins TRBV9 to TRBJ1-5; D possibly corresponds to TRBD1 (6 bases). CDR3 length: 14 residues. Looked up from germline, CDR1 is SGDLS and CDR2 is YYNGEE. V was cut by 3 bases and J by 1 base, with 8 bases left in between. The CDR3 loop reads CASSATGSNQPQHF. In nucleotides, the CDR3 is TGTGCCAGCAGCGCTACAGGGAGCAATCAGCCCCAGCATTTT.

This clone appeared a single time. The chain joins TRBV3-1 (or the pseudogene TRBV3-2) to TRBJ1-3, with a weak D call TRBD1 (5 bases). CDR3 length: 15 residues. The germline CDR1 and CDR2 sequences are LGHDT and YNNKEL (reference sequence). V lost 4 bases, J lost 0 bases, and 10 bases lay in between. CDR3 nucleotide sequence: TGTGCCAGCAGCCCCGCCGGGGGCTCTGGAAACACCATATATTTT. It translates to CASSPAGGSGNTIYF.

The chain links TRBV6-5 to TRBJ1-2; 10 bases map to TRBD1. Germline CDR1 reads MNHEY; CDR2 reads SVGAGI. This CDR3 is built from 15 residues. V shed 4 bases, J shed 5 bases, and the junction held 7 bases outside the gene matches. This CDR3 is CASSLTTGGRYGYTF. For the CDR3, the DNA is TGTGCCAGCAGTTTAACGACAGGGGGCCGGTATGGCTACACCTTC.